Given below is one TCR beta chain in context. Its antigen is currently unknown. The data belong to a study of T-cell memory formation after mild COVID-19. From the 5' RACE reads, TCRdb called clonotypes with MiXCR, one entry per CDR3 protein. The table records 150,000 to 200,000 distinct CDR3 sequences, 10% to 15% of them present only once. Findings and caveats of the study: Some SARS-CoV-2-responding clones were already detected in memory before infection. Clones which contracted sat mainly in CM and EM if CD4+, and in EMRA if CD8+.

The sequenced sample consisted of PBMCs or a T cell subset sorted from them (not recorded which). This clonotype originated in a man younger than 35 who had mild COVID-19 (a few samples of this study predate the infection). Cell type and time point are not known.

This CDR3 is CASSRSSTGVSYNEQFF. The CDR3 DNA reads as TGTGCCAGCAGCCGGTCCTCGACAGGGGTCTCCTACAATGAGCAGTTCTTC. V usage is TRBV3-1 and J usage is TRBJ2-1; 8 nucleotides align to TRBD1. Germline CDR1 is LGHDT and CDR2 is YNNKEL (reference sequence). The CDR3 is 17 amino acids. With 4 bases clipped from V and 0 bases from J, the junction kept 8 bases outside the gene matches.